The source of this TCR beta chain is a study of OX40 agonist ivuxolimab in advanced cancers. The CDR3 spans 15 residues. V was pared by 0 bases and J by 4 bases, with 9 bases between. CDR1 and CDR2 (germline): MNHEY, SVGAGI. Whole-study findings and limits: The CD4+ and CD8+ T cells in the blood had expanded clonally by week 6 at 0.1 to 3.0 mg/kg.

In regard to this clone: The target antigen is unknown.

This table comes from immunoSEQ multiplex PCR, and its TCRdb copy is limited to in-frame clones, with some not included. The sample yields some 80,000 clones, approximately 90% seen once. The chain joins TRBV6-5 to TRBJ2-2, with no clear D. The sequencing here drew on CD4+ or CD8+ T cells sorted from blood, taken in a trial of the OX40 agonist ivuxolimab. The TCR sequence derives from an adult with an advanced solid tumor such as melanoma, head and neck, liver or kidney cancer. CDR3 DNA sequence: TGTGCCAGCAGTTACTCTGTGGGCAGCACCGGGGAGCTGTTTTTT. Its translation: CASSYSVGSTGELFF.